The clone carrying this TCR beta chain has a handful of counts. Its specificity is unknown. This specimen belongs to a study of T-cell memory formation after mild COVID-19. The study, taken as a whole, reports: Clones contracting across day 15 to 85 had a balanced CD4/CD8 profile; later expanding clones leaned CD4+. The appearance of some responding clones in pre-infection memory suggested that cross-reactive memory joined.

V lost 11 bases to trimming and J lost 0 bases, with 18 bases between them. CDR3 length equals 15 residues. Per the germline V gene, CDR1 is SGHTA and CDR2 is FQGNSA. Libraries for TCRalpha and TCRbeta carried sample barcodes and unique molecular identifiers via 5'RACE. Each CDR3 protein is one row after TCRdb ran MiXCR on the 5' RACE reads. The sample includes approximately 240,000 distinct CDR3 sequences, 15% to 20% of them seen just once. The origin of this receptor is a young man who had mild COVID-19 (a few samples of this study predate the infection). Cell type and time point are not known. Material: PBMCs or a T cell subset sorted from them (not recorded which). The chain carries TRBV7-2 and TRBJ2-3, with D maybe TRBD2 (5 bases). The CDR3 DNA reads TGTGCCTCCGCTGTAGCGTACGTAAGCACAGATACGCAGTATTTT. This translates into CASAVAYVSTDTQYF.